This T cell receptor (beta chain) was captured in a study of beta chain features in type 1 diabetes. Study outcomes and limitations: HLA effects on TCRB rearrangement stayed unresolved here. When Type 1 diabetes patients were examined, their TCRB CDR3s proved moderately but significantly shorter in all four CD4+ subsets. The study found fewer insertions and more deletions at VDJ junctions in type 1 diabetes patients.

Of the isolated RNA, all was reverse transcribed, and so the sequenced material was expressed TCRB transcripts. About 3.5 million reads per sample on average were obtained from naive, central memory and regulatory T cell samples. The method was immunoSEQ multiplex PCR; TCRdb's version includes in-frame clones alone and lacks a portion of them. The repertoire holds hundreds of thousands of clones, over 13% seen once, with approximately 0.039% in the top ten. It was one heparinised blood draw, averaging roughly 100 mL, that each donor gave. This clone was seen a few times. The antigen is not known. Looked up from germline, CDR1 is SEHNR and CDR2 is FQNEAQ (reference sequence). V was pared by 2 bases and J by 7 bases, with 7 bases of the junction left unmatched. The CDR3 extends over 14 amino acids.

What was sequenced was naive CD4+ T cells from blood. The gene calls are TRBV7-9 and TRBJ2-7; 8 bases are shared with TRBD1. The source is a man between 18 and 35 years old with type 1 diabetes. CDR3 protein: CASSLRQGAEEQYF. The CDR3 nucleotides are TGTGCCAGCAGCTTAAGGCAGGGGGCGGAAGAGCAGTACTTC.